The next 16 T cell receptor beta chains were all read from a single sample in a study of T cell responses to AZD1222 COVID-19 vaccine. Libraries were prepared by immunoSEQ multiplex PCR; TCRdb keeps only in-frame clonotypes and omits some of them. In the table there are 100,000 or so clones, more than 75% of which are singletons. The material was peripheral blood, obtained on day 0 of AZD1222 vaccination. These TCRs come from an adult in good health.

This clone was counted once. The rearrangement joins TRBV19 to TRBJ2-2; the D is unclear. Trimming took off 1 base at V and 1 base at J, with 10 bases between the two ends. This CDR3 contains 16 residues. CDR1 LNHDA and CDR2 SQIVND come from the germline V gene (reference sequence). The DNA of the CDR3 is TGTGCCAGTAGTATAGTCGTCACCTTGAACACCGGGGAGCTGTTTTTT. Amino acid sequence: CASSIVVTLNTGELFF. Looking up the rest from reference TRBV19 and TRBJ2-2 gives the full variable domain: DGGITQSPKYLFRKEGQNVTLSCEQNLNHDAMYWYRQDPGQGLRLIYYSQIVNDFQKGDIAEGYSVSREKKESFPLTVTSAQKNPTAFYLCASSIVVTLNTGELFFGEGSRLTVL.

This clone came up once. The rearrangement joins TRBV3-1 (or the pseudogene TRBV3-2) to TRBJ1-6; a possible D gene is TRBD1 (5 bases). The V and J ends lost 3 bases and 9 bases respectively, with 15 bases between them. Germline loops: CDR1 LGHDT, CDR2 YNNKEL (reference sequence). This CDR3 has 15 amino acids. The CDR3 nucleotides are TGTGCCAGCAGCCAGAATGGGATAGGGGCTTCACCCCTCCACTTT. It is translated as CASSQNGIGASPLHF.

The rearrangement joins TRBV4-1 to TRBJ1-2; a possible D gene is TRBD1 (5 bases). The V and J ends lost 6 bases and 4 bases respectively, with 18 bases between them. Germline lookup yields CDR1 MGHRA and CDR2 YSYEKL. The CDR3 length is 15 residues. The CDR3 DNA sequence: TGCGCCAGCAGACGCGGGCCGGGGGGTGGCTATGGCTACACCTTC. Encoded protein: CASRRGPGGGYGYTF.

This chain joins TRBV7-3 and TRBJ1-4, with D uncertain. The CDR3 extends over 13 amino acids. With 5 bases removed from V and 8 bases from J, the gap between germline ends came to 12 bases. Germline values: CDR1 SGHTA, CDR2 FQGTGA. The CDR3, as DNA: TGTGCCAGCAGCCGTGGGGTCGGCGAAAAACTGTTTTTT. Protein product: CASSRGVGEKLFF.

The CDR3 spells CASSSGTSSDTQYF. In DNA, the CDR3 is TGTGCCAGCAGCTCCGGGACTAGCTCAGATACGCAGTATTTT. The chain couples TRBV7-2 to TRBJ2-3, with 9 bases matching TRBD2. The CDR3 extends over 14 amino acids. The ends lost 4 bases at V and 4 bases at J; junction bases unmatched: 3. Germline V lookup: CDR1 SGHTA, CDR2 FQGNSA.

The V call is TRBV5-1, the J call TRBJ1-6; D gene ambiguous. Germline CDR1 and CDR2: SGHRS and YFSETQ. This CDR3 region has 14 residues. V gave up 7 bases and J gave up 7 bases, with 15 bases separating them. In DNA form, the CDR3 reads TGCGCCAGCGGCATCGGGGAGAGGAATTCACCCCTCCACTTT. It specifies CASGIGERNSPLHF. The full variable domain, its missing parts supplied by reference TRBV5-1 and TRBJ1-6, is KAGVTQTPRYLIKTRGQQVTLSCSPISGHRSVSWYQQTPGQGLQFLFEYFSETQRNKGNFPGRFSGRQFSNSRSEMNVSTLELGDSALYLCASGIGERNSPLHFGNGTRLTVT.

V is TRBV7-2 and J is TRBJ1-2, with D tentatively TRBD1 (6 bases). The germline V gene encodes CDR1 SGHTA and CDR2 FQGNSA. The CDR3 is 14 residues long. V was trimmed by 5 bases and J by 8 bases, leaving 18 bases between them. The DNA for the CDR3 is TGTGCCAGCAGCATCGGGGGCGGCGAGGGGGGCTACACCTTC. Translated, it gives CASSIGGGEGGYTF.

By sample share, this clone is medium-sized (0.01 to 0.1%). V is TRBV7-9 and J is TRBJ2-5; D is possibly TRBD1 (6 bases). The CDR3 has 15 amino acids. Per the germline V gene, CDR1 is SEHNR and CDR2 is FQNEAQ (reference sequence). V lost 5 bases and J 5 bases, leaving 18 bases between the germline ends. The chain's CDR3 is CASSTKTGWRETQYF. In DNA form, the CDR3 reads TGTGCCAGCAGCACAAAAACAGGGTGGAGGGAGACCCAGTACTTC.

This clone was recorded a few times. The genes are TRBV4-2 and TRBJ1-1; D gene ambiguous. CDR3 size: 12 residues. V dropped 1 base and J dropped 7 bases, with 7 bases sitting between them. The V gene's germline CDR1 is LGHNA and CDR2 YNFKEQ. For the CDR3, the DNA is TGTGCCAGCAGCCAAGTAGGTGGTGAAGCTTTCTTT. Amino acid sequence: CASSQVGGEAFF.

The chain uses TRBV6-2 or TRBV6-3 and TRBJ1-5, with D hard to call. The germline V and J ends were trimmed by 5 bases and 3 bases, with 5 bases remaining between them. This CDR3 comprises 12 residues. Germline V gene data show CDR1 as MNHEY and CDR2 as SVGEGT. CDR3 nucleotides: TGTGCCAGCAGTGGGTCCAATCAGCCCCAGCATTTT. It encodes CASSGSNQPQHF.

The J gene is TRBJ1-5, the V gene TRBV6-2 or TRBV6-3; 7 bases line up with TRBD1. This CDR3 is 13 amino acids long. Germline V gene lookup returns CDR1 MNHEY and CDR2 SVGEGT. V shed 5 bases and J 8 bases; nucleotides not matched to a gene: 6. CDR3 DNA sequence: TGTGCCAGCAGTAGACAGGGAGTGGAGCCCCAGCATTTT. Protein: CASSRQGVEPQHF.

About this clone: Other DNA sequences in this sample translate to the same CDR3. J is TRBJ1-1 and V is TRBV6-4, with TRBD1 matching 8 bases. The germline CDR1 and CDR2 sequences are MRHNA and SNTAGT. The CDR3 length is 14 residues. Germline trimming cut 2 bases from V and 4 bases from J; bases unmatched to any gene: 3. DNA for the CDR3: TGTGCCAGCAGTGACACCGACAGGGGCACTGAAGCTTTCTTT. Translation gives CASSDTDRGTEAFF.

The rearrangement joins TRBV2 to TRBJ1-1; D remains ambiguous. This CDR3 has 17 residues. CDR1 is SNHLY, CDR2 FYNNEI, per germline. The V gene lost 0 bases and the J gene lost 0 bases, with 14 bases spanning the gap. CDR3 amino acids: CASSEALRTVLNTEAFF. The CDR3 bases are TGTGCCAGCAGTGAAGCGCTTCGTACAGTTCTGAACACTGAAGCTTTCTTT.

For the CDR3, the DNA is TGTGCCAGCAGCCAGCGAACCTATGGCTACACCTTC. It specifies CASSQRTYGYTF. The chain couples TRBV3-1 (or the pseudogene TRBV3-2) to TRBJ1-2; the D is unclear. V was shortened by 3 bases and J by 4 bases, with 6 bases between the two germline ends. CDR3 length: 12 amino acids. Germline V gene data show CDR1 as LGHDT and CDR2 as YNNKEL (reference sequence).

A few counts support this clone. The chain employs TRBV7-2 and TRBJ1-2; D might be TRBD1 (5 bases). This CDR3 is 14 amino acids long. The germline CDR1 and CDR2 sequences are SGHTA and FQGNSA. V lost 1 base, J lost 7 bases, and 13 bases lay in between. The CDR3 coding sequence is TGTGCCAGCAGCTTAGTAGGAGGGGCATTTGGCTACACCTTC. The encoded protein is CASSLVGGAFGYTF.

The rearrangement joins TRBV7-2 to TRBJ1-5, with a possible D match to TRBD1 (6 bases). CDR1 SGHTA and CDR2 FQGNSA come from the germline V gene. CDR3 length equals 16 residues. V lost 1 base and J 5 bases, leaving 15 bases between the germline ends. The CDR3 nucleotides are TGTGCCAGCAGCTTAGGAAGGGGAGGGGGGGATCAGCCCCAGCATTTT. Protein: CASSLGRGGGDQPQHF. Variable domain in full (rest from reference TRBV7-2 and TRBJ1-5): GAGVSQSPSNKVTEKGKDVELRCDPISGHTALYWYRQSLGQGLEFLIYFQGNSAPDKSGLPSDRFSAERTGGSVSTLTIQRTQQEDSAVYLCASSLGRGGGDQPQHFGDGTRLSIL.